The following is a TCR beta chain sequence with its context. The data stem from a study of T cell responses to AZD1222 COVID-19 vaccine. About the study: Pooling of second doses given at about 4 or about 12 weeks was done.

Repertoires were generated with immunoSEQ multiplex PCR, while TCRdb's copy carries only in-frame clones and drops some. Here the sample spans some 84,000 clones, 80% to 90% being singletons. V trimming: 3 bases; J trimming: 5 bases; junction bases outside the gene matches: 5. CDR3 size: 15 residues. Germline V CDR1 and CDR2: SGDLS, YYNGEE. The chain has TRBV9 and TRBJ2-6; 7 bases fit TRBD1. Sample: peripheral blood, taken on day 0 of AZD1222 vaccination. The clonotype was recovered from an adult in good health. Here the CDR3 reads CASSALGGWANVLTF. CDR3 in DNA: TGTGCCAGCAGCGCCCTAGGGGGCTGGGCCAACGTCCTGACTTTC.